The 7 T cell receptor beta chains reported below all come from one sample, sequenced in a study of blood T cell repertoires in COVID-19. Only in-frame clones appear in the TCRdb table, and some are missing; sequencing was by immunoSEQ multiplex PCR. The table lists approximately 290,000 clones, around 85% of them singletons. The sample consisted of peripheral blood. These receptors all come from a human donor with COVID-19, enrolled during active disease. The donor label of this sample is uncertain.

This clone turned up a few times. The chain links TRBV30 to TRBJ1-2; D gene uncertain. Trimming pared 1 base from V and 5 bases from J, leaving 11 bases between. The V gene's germline CDR1 is GTSNPN and CDR2 SVGIG (reference sequence). CDR3 length equals 13 residues. The CDR3 sequence is CAWSERTEYGYTF. As DNA, the CDR3 is TGTGCCTGGAGTGAGAGAACAGAGTATGGCTACACCTTC.

The chain carries TRBV6-5 and TRBJ1-6; a possible D gene is TRBD1 (5 bases). CDR1 and CDR2 (germline): MNHEY, SVGAGI. Trimming took 8 bases from V and 4 from J, leaving 12 bases between them. This CDR3 is built from 14 residues. CDR3 sequence (DNA): TGTGCCAGCCTTCCTCAGGGATATAATTCACCCCTCCACTTT. As protein: CASLPQGYNSPLHF.

This rearrangement joins TRBV7-9 to TRBJ1-2; the D gene is possibly TRBD1 (6 bases). Trimming removed 8 bases at V and 2 bases at J, with 18 bases between. CDR3 size: 15 residues. The V gene's germline CDR1 is SEHNR and CDR2 FQNEAQ (reference sequence). This CDR3 is CASEPGHGLNYGYTF. The CDR3, as DNA: TGTGCCAGCGAACCGGGACATGGATTAAACTATGGCTACACCTTC.

The CDR3 DNA is TGTGCCAGTAGTACTATACAGGGGAACACTGAAGCTTTCTTT. Amino acid sequence: CASSTIQGNTEAFF. The chain employs TRBV19 and TRBJ1-1; tentatively, D is TRBD1 (6 bases). The CDR3 length is 14 residues. Trimming took off 4 bases at V and 1 base at J, with 10 bases between the two ends. Germline CDR1 reads LNHDA; CDR2 reads SQIVND (reference sequence).

V and J are TRBV9 and TRBJ1-5; D not certain. CDR1 is SGDLS and CDR2 is YYNGEE in the germline V gene. V lost 4 bases and J lost 6, with 11 bases in between. The CDR3 contains 13 residues. CDR3 residues: CASSPSSGQPQHF. CDR3 DNA sequence: TGTGCCAGCAGCCCCTCGAGCGGTCAGCCCCAGCATTTT.

The chain links TRBV2 to TRBJ2-6; 8 nucleotides match TRBD1. The V and J ends lost 11 bases and 0 bases, in that order; junction bases with no gene match: 18. Germline V gene data show CDR1 as SNHLY and CDR2 as FYNNEI. This CDR3 is built from 19 residues. The CDR3, as DNA: TGTGCCTGTGGGGGCGGTGGACAGGGCCACCCCTCTGGGGCCAACGTCCTGACTTTC. Amino acids: CACGGGGQGHPSGANVLTF.

The rearrangement links TRBV5-4 to TRBJ1-5; D ambiguous. The length of the CDR3 is 13 residues. V lost 4 bases, J lost 7 bases, and 12 bases lay in between. CDR1 and CDR2 from the germline V gene are SGHNT and YYREEE (reference sequence). CDR3 region: CASSPEREQPQHF. Written as DNA, the CDR3 is TGTGCCAGCAGCCCCGAGAGAGAGCAGCCCCAGCATTTT.